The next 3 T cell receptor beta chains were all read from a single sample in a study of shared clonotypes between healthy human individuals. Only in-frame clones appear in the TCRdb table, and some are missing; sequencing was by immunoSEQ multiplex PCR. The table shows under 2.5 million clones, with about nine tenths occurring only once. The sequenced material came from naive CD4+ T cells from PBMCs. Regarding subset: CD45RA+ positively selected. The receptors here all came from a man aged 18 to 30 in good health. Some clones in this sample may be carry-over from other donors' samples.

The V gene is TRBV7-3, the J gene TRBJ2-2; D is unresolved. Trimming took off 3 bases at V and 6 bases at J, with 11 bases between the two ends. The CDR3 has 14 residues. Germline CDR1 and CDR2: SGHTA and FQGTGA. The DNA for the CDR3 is TGTGCCAGCAGCTTTTCCGACATTCCCGGGGAGCTGTTTTTT. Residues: CASSFSDIPGELFF.

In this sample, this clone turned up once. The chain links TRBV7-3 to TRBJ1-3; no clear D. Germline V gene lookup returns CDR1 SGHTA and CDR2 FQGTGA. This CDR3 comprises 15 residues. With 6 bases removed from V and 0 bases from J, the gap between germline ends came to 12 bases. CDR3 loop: CASSPDPSSGNTIYF. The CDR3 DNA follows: TGTGCCAGCAGTCCTGACCCCAGCTCTGGAAACACCATATATTTT.

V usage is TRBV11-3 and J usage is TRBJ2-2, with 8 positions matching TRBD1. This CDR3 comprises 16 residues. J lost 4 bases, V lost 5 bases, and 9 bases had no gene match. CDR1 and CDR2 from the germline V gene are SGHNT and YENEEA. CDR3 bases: TGTGCCAGCAGCCCGACAGGGGTTTACGGCACCGGGGAGCTGTTTTTT. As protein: CASSPTGVYGTGELFF.